The source of this T cell receptor beta chain is a study of blood T cell repertoires in COVID-19. Some clones are missing from TCRdb's copy, which holds only in-frame ones; the method was immunoSEQ multiplex PCR. The table has tens of thousands of clones, around 80% seen once. CDR1 and CDR2 from the germline V gene are SGHTS and YDEGEE. Germline trimming cut 7 bases from V and 3 bases from J; bases unmatched to any gene: 10. The CDR3 is 15 residues long. The genes are TRBV5-8 and TRBJ1-5; 7 nucleotides align to TRBD1. Specimen: peripheral blood. This TCR was recovered from a woman aged 80 or over with acute or convalescent COVID-19. The CDR3 reads CASPMETGSNQPQHF. For the CDR3, the DNA is TGTGCCAGCCCCATGGAGACAGGGTCCAATCAGCCCCAGCATTTT.